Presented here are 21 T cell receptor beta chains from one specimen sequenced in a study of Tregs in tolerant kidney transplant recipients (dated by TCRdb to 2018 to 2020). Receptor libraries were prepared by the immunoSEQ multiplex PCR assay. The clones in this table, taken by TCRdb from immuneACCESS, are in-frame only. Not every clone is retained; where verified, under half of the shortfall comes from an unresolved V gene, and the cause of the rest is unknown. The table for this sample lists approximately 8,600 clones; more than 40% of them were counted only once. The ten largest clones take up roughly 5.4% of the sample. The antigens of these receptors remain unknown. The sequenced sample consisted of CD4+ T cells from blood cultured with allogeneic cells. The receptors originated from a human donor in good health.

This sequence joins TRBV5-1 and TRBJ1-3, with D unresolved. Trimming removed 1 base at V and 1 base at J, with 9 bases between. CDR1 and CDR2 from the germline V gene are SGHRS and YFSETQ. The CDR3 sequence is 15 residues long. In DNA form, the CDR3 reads TGCGCCAGCAGCTTGTCCGCTCGTTCTGGAAACACCATATATTTT. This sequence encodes CASSLSARSGNTIYF.

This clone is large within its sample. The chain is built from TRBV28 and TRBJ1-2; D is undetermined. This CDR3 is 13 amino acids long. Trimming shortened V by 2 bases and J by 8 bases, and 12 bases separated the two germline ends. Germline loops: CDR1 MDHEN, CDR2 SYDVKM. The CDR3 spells CASSLISLRGYTF. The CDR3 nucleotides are TGTGCCAGCAGTTTAATCTCATTGAGGGGCTACACCTTC.

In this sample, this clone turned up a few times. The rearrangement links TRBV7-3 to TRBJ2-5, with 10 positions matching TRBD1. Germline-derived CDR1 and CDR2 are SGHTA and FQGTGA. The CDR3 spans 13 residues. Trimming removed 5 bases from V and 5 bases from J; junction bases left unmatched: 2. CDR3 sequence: CASSRDRGETQYF. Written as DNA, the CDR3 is TGTGCCAGCAGCCGGGACAGGGGTGAGACCCAGTACTTC.

In DNA, the CDR3 is TGTGCCAGCAGTGCAGGTGGGGGCTACGAGCAGTACTTC. It translates to CASSAGGGYEQYF. This rearrangement joins TRBV6-1 to TRBJ2-7, with D perhaps matching TRBD1 or TRBD2 (5 bases each). The CDR3 totals 13 residues. Germline loops: CDR1 MNHNS, CDR2 SASEGT. V dropped 4 bases and J dropped 3 bases, with 10 bases sitting between them.

For the CDR3, the DNA is TGTGCCAGCAGCCCTCGGACTAGCGGGAGATACGAGCAGTACTTC. Amino acid sequence: CASSPRTSGRYEQYF. The chain has TRBV4-2 and TRBJ2-7; 13 positions match TRBD2. Germline V gives CDR1 LGHNA, CDR2 YNFKEQ. With V trimmed by 4 bases and J by 4 bases, 4 bases remained unmatched. The CDR3 totals 15 residues.

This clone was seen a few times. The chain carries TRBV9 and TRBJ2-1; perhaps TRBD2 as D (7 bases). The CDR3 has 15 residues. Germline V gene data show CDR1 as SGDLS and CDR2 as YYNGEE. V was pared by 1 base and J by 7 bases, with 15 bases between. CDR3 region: CASSVWWGGRNEQFF. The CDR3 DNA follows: TGTGCCAGCAGCGTATGGTGGGGGGGCAGGAATGAGCAGTTCTTC.

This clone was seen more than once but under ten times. CDR3 region: CASSTQGARGTEAFF. DNA of the CDR3: TGTGCCAGTAGTACCCAGGGGGCTAGGGGCACTGAAGCTTTCTTT. The rearrangement links TRBV19 to TRBJ1-1; TRBD1 agrees at 8 bases. After removal of 4 bases from V and 4 bases from J, the junction contained 8 bases not matched to a gene. The germline V gene encodes CDR1 LNHDA and CDR2 SQIVND (reference sequence). The CDR3 is made up of 15 amino acids.

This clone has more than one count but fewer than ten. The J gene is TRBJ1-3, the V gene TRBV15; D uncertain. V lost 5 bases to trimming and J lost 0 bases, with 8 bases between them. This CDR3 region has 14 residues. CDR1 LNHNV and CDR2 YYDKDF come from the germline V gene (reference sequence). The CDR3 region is CATSRPDSGNTIYF. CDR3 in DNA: TGTGCCACCAGCCGTCCAGACTCTGGAAACACCATATATTTT.

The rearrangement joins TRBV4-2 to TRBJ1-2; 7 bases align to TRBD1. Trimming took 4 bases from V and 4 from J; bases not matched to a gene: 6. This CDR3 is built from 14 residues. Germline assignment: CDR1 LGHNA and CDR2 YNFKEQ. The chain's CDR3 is CASSPSGQPYGYTF. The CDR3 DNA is TGTGCCAGCAGCCCTTCGGGACAGCCCTATGGCTACACCTTC.

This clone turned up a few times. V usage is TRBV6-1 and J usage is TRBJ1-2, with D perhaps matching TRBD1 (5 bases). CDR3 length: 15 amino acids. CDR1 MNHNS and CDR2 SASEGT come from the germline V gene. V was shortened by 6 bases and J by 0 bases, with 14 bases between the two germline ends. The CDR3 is CASSNTWTPNYGYTF. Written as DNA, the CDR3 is TGTGCCAGCAGCAATACCTGGACACCTAACTATGGCTACACCTTC.

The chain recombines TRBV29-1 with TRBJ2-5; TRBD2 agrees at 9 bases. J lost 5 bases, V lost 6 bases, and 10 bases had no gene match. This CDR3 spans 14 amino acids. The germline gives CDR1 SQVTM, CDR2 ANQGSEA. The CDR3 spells CSVLGGGGGETQYF. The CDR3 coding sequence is TGCAGCGTCCTGGGCGGGGGGGGAGGCGAGACCCAGTACTTC.

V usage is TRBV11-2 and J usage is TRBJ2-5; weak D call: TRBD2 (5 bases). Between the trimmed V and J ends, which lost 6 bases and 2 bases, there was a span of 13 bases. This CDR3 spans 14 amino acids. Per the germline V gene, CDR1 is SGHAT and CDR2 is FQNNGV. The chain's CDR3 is CASSRTSLQETQYF. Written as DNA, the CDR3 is TGTGCCAGCAGTCGAACTAGTCTTCAAGAGACCCAGTACTTC. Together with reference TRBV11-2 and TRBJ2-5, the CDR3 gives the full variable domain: EAGVAQSPRYKIIEKRQSVAFWCNPISGHATLYWYQQILGQGPKLLIQFQNNGVVDDSQLPKDRFSAERLKGVDSTLKIQPAKLEDSAVYLCASSRTSLQETQYFGPGTRLLVL.

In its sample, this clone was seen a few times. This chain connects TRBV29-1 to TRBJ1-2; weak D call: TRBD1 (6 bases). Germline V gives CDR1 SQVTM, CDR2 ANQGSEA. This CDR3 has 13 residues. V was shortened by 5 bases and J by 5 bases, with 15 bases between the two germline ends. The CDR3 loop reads CSVRTDQRYGYTF. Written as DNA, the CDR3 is TGCAGCGTTCGGACAGATCAACGGTATGGCTACACCTTC.

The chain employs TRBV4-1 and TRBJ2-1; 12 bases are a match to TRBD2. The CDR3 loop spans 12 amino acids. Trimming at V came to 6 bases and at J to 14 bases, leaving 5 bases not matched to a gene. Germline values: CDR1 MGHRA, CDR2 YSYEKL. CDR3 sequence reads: CASSTLAGGKFF. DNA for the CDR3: TGCGCCAGCAGTACCCTAGCGGGGGGGAAGTTCTTC.

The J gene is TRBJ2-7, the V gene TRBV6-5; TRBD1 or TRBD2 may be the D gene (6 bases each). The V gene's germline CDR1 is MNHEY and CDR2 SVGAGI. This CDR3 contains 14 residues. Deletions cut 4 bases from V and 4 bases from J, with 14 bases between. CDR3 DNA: TGTGCCAGCAGTTTGGGGGGCCGACCTTACGAGCAGTACTTC. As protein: CASSLGGRPYEQYF.

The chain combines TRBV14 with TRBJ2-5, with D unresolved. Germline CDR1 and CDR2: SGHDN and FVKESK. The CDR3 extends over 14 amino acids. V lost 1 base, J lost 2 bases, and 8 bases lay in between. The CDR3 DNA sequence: TGTGCCAGCAGCCAAGTCAGCCCTCAAGAGACCCAGTACTTC. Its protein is CASSQVSPQETQYF. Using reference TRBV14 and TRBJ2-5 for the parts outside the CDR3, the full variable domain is EAGVTQFPSHSVIEKGQTVTLRCDPISGHDNLYWYRRVMGKEIKFLLHFVKESKQDESGMPNNRFLAERTGGTYSTLKVQPAELEDSGVYFCASSQVSPQETQYFGPGTRLLVL.

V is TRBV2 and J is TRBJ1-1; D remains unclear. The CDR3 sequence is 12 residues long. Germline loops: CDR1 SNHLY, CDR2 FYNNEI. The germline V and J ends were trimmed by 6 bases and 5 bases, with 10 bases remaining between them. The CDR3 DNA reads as TGTGCCAGCAGGTCCGATGGGACTGAAGCTTTCTTT. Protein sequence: CASRSDGTEAFF.

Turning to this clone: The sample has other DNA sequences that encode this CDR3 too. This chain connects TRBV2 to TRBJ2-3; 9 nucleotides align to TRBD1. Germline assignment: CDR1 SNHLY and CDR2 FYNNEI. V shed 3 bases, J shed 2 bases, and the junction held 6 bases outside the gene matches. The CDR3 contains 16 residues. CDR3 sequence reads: CASSDEGTGFTDTQYF. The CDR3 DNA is TGTGCCAGCAGTGATGAAGGGACAGGGTTCACAGATACGCAGTATTTT.

The CDR3 DNA sequence: TGTGCCAGCAGCCCCCGAGGGCAGTACAATGAGCAGTTCTTC. Its translation is CASSPRGQYNEQFF. The gene calls are TRBV7-9 and TRBJ2-1; TRBD2 is a possible D gene (5 bases). Per the germline V gene, CDR1 is SEHNR and CDR2 is FQNEAQ (reference sequence). The length of the CDR3 is 14 residues. V lost 5 bases and J 4 bases, leaving 12 bases between the germline ends.

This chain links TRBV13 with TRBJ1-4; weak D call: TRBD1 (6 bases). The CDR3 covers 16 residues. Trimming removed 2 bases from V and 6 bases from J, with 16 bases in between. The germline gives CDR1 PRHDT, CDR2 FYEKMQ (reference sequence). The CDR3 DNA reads TGTGCCAGCAGCTTAACTAGGGGGGCGTGGGATGAAAAACTGTTTTTT. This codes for CASSLTRGAWDEKLFF.

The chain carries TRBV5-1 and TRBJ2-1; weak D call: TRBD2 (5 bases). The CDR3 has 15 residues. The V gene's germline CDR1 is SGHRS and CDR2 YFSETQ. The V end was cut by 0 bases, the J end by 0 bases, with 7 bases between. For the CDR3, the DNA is TGCGCCAGCAGCTTGGGGGAGAGCTCCTACAATGAGCAGTTCTTC. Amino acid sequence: CASSLGESSYNEQFF.